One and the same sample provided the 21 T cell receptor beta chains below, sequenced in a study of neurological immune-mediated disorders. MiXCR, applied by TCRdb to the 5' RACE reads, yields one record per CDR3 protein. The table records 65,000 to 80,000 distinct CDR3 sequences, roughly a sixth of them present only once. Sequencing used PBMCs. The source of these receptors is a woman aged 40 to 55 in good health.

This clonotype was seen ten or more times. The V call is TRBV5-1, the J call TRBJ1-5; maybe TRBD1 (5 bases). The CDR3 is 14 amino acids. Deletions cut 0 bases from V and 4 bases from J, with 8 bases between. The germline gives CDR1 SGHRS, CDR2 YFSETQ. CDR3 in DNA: TGCGCCAGCAGCTTGGATCCAGGGAATCAGCCCCAGCATTTT. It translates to CASSLDPGNQPQHF.

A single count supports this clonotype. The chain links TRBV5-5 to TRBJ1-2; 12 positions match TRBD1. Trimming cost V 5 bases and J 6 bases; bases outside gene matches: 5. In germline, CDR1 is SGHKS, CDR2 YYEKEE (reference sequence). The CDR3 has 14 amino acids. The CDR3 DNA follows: TGTGCCAGCAGTCGGGACAGGGGGCAAAATGGCTACACCTTC. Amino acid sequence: CASSRDRGQNGYTF.

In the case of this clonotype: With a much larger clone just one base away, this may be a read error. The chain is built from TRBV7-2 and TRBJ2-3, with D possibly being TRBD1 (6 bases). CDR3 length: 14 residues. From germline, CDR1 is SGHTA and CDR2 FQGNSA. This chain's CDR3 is CASSLGAATDTKYF. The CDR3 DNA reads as TGTGCCAGCAGCTTGGGGGCAGCGACAGATACGAAGTATTTT.

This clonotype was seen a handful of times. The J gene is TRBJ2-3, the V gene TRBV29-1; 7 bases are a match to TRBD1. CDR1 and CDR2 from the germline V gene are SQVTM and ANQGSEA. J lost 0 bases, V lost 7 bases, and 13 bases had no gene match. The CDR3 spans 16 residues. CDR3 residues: CSAKGAPGRSTDTQYF. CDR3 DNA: TGCAGCGCCAAGGGGGCACCGGGGCGGAGCACAGATACGCAGTATTTT.

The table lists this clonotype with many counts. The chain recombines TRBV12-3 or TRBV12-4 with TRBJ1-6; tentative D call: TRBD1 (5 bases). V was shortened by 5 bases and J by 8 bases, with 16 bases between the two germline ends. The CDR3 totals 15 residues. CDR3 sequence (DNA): TGTGCCAGCAGTACGGGACGCCTCACGCATTCACCCCTCCACTTT. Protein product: CASSTGRLTHSPLHF.

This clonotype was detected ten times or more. The CDR3 region is CASSPLGSSYEQYF. The CDR3 coding sequence is TGTGCCAGCAGCCCCCTGGGGAGCTCCTACGAGCAGTACTTC. The chain combines TRBV7-2 with TRBJ2-7, with a weak D call TRBD2 (5 bases). V lost 5 bases to trimming and J lost 0 bases, with 11 bases between them. Looked up from germline, CDR1 is SGHTA and CDR2 is FQGNSA. The CDR3 sequence is 14 residues long.

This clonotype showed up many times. The CDR3 DNA reads TGTGCCAGCAGCTTGGTGAACACTGAAGCTTTCTTT. Amino acid sequence: CASSLVNTEAFF. The V gene is TRBV7-9, the J gene TRBJ1-1; the D is unclear. Trimming pared 3 bases from V and 0 bases from J, leaving 2 bases between. CDR3 size: 12 residues. Germline CDR1 is SEHNR and CDR2 is FQNEAQ (reference sequence).

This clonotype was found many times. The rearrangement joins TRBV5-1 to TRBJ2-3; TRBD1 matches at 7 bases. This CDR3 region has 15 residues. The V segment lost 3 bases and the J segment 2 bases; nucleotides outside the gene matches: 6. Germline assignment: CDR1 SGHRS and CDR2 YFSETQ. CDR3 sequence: CASSYRGPLTDTQYF. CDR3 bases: TGCGCCAGCAGCTACAGGGGACCCCTCACAGATACGCAGTATTTT.

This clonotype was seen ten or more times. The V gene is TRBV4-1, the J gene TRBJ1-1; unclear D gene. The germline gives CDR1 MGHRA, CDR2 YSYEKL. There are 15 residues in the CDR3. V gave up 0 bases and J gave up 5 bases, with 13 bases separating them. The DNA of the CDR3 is TGCGCCAGCAGCCAAGATTTATCGGGCTGGACTGAAGCTTTCTTT. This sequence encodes CASSQDLSGWTEAFF.

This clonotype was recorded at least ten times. CDR3 protein: CASSVGTGDTQYF. The CDR3 nucleotides read TGTGCCAGCAGCGTAGGGACAGGGGATACGCAGTATTTT. The rearrangement uses TRBV9 and TRBJ2-3; 8 bases are shared with TRBD1. The CDR3 length is 13 residues. V was clipped by 0 bases and J by 6 bases; unmatched bases: 0. Germline CDR1 and CDR2: SGDLS and YYNGEE.

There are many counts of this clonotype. The CDR3 region is CASSLTSGGTEYQETQYF. As DNA, the CDR3 is TGTGCCAGCAGTTTGACTAGCGGGGGGACAGAGTACCAAGAGACCCAGTACTTC. The V gene is TRBV28, the J gene TRBJ2-5; 13 bases match TRBD2. J was trimmed by 0 bases and V by 3 bases; bases with no gene match: 7. Germline lookup yields CDR1 MDHEN and CDR2 SYDVKM. This CDR3 has 18 amino acids.

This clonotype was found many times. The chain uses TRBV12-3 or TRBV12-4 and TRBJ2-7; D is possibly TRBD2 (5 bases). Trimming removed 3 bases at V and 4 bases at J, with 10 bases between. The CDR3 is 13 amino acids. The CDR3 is CASSFLGEYEQYF. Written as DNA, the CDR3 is TGTGCCAGCAGTTTCCTTGGGGAGTACGAGCAGTACTTC.

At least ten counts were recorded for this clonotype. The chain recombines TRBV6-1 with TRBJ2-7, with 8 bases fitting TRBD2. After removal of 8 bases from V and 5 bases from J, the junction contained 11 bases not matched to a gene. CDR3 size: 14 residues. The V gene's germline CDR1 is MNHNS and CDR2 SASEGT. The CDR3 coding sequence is TGTGCCAGCGACGGGGGGGCCACCCCTAACGAGCAGTACTTC. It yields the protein CASDGGATPNEQYF.

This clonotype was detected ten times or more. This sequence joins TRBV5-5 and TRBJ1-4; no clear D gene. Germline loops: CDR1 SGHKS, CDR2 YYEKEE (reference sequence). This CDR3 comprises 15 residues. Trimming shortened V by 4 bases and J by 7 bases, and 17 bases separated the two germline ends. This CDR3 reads CASSPAPAEGEKLFF. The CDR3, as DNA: TGTGCCAGCAGCCCCGCTCCCGCAGAGGGTGAAAAACTGTTTTTT. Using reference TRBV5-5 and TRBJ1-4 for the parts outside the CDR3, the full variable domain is DAGVTQSPTHLIKTRGQQVTLRCSPISGHKSVSWYQQVLGQGPQFIFQYYEKEERGRGNFPDRFSARQFPNYSSELNVNALLLGDSALYLCASSPAPAEGEKLFFGSGTQLSVL.

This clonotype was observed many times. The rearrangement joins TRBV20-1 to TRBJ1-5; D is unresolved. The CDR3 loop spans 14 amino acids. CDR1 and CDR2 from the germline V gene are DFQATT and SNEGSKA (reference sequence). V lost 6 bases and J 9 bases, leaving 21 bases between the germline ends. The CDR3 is CSAREGTALGPQHF. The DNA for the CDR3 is TGCAGTGCACGCGAGGGCACCGCTCTCGGGCCCCAGCATTTT.

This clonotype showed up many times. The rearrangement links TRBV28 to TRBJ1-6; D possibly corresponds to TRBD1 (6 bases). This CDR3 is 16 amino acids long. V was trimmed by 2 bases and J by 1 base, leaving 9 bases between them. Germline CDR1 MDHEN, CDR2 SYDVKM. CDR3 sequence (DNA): TGTGCCAGCAGTTTAGGGGGGACATCCTATAATTCACCCCTCCACTTT. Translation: CASSLGGTSYNSPLHF.

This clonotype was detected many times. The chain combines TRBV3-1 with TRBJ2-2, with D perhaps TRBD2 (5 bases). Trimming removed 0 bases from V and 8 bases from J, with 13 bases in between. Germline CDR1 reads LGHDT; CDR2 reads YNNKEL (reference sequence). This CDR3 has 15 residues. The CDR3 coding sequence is TGTGCCAGCAGCCAAGAGTGGAGGATCAGGGGGGAGCTGTTTTTT. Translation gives CASSQEWRIRGELFF. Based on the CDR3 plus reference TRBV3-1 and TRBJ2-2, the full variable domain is DTAVSQTPKYLVTQMGNDKSIKCEQNLGHDTMYWYKQDSKKFLKIMFSYNNKELIINETVPNRFSPKSPDKAHLNLHINSLELGDSAVYFCASSQEWRIRGELFFGEGSRLTVL.

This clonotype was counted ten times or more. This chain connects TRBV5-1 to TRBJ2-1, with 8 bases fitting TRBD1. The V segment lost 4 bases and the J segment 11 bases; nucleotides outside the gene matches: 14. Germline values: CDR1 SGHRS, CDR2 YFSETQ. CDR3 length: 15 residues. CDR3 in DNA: TGCGCCAGCAGCCCGGGACAGGCCCTAGGAACTAAGCAGTTCTTC. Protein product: CASSPGQALGTKQFF.

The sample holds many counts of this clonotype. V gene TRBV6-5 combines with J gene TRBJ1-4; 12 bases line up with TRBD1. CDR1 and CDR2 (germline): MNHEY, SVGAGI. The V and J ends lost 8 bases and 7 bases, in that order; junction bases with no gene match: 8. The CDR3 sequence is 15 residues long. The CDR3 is CASGTGGESTEKLFF. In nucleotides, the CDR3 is TGTGCCAGCGGGACAGGGGGCGAGTCAACTGAAAAACTGTTTTTT.

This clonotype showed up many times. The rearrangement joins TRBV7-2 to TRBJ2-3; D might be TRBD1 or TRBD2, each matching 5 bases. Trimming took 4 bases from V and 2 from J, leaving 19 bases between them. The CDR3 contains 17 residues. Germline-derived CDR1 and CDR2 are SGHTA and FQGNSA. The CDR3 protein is CASSSPDGTTITDTQYF. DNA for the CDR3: TGTGCCAGCAGCTCCCCCGATGGGACCACCATCACAGATACGCAGTATTTT.

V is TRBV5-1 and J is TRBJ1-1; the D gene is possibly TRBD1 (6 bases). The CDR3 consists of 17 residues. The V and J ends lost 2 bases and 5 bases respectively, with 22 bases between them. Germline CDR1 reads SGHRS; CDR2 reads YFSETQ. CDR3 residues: CASSFTGTQAPGTEAFF. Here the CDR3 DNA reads TGCGCCAGCAGCTTTACTGGGACACAGGCGCCGGGGACTGAAGCTTTCTTT.